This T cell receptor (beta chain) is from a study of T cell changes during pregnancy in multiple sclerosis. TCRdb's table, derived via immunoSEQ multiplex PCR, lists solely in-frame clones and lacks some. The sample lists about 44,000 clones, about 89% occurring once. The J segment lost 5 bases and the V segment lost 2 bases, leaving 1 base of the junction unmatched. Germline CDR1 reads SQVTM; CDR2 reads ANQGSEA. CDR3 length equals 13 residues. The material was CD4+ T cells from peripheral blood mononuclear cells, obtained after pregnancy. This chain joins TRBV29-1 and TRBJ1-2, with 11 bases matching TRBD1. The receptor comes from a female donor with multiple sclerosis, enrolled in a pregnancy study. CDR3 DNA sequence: TGCAGCGTTGAACGGGACAGGGGGTATGGCTACACCTTC. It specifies CSVERDRGYGYTF. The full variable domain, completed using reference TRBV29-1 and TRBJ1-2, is SAVISQKPSRDICQRGTSLTIQCQVDSQVTMMFWYRQQPGQSLTLIATANQGSEATYESGFVIDKFPISRPNLTFSTLTVSNMSPEDSSIYLCSVERDRGYGYTFGSGTRLTVV.